One TCR beta chain is described in this entry. These data originate in a study of blood T cell repertoires in COVID-19. Looking at the study overall: Sample material is recorded as cDNA or gDNA derived from T cells, B-cell-depleted T cells, or PBMCs.

The CDR3 contains 15 residues. Germline lookup yields CDR1 SGHDT and CDR2 YYEEEE. V shed 0 bases and J 7 bases; nucleotides not matched to a gene: 8. In the study's own analysis: Reference gene primer amplification gave nucleated cell count estimates. TCRdb's table, derived via immunoSEQ multiplex PCR, lists solely in-frame clones and lacks some. V, J and clone size are taken as reported in that table, and D and trimming were inferred from the DNA itself. The sample carries under 200,000 clones, 70% to 90% recorded once. The receptor was derived from a woman aged 80 or over in a cohort sampled during active or convalescent COVID-19. The sample comprised peripheral blood. The rearrangement uses TRBV5-6 and TRBJ1-1, with TRBD1 matching over 8 bases. The CDR3 loop is CASSLVQGARFEAFF. CDR3 nucleotides: TGTGCCAGCAGCTTGGTGCAGGGGGCGCGTTTTGAAGCTTTCTTT.